This T cell receptor beta chain emerged from a study of control samples from healthy donors and cancer patients (dated by TCRdb to about 2020). This clone has a handful of counts. It has no known antigen specificity. One base away there is no much larger clone; base qualities are not given. V and J are truncated by 3 bases and 4 bases respectively, leaving an intervening sequence of 7 bases. The CDR1 and CDR2 encoded by the germline V gene (reference sequence) are LNHDA and SQIVND. Taken from cysteine to phenylalanine, the CDR3 has 12 residues. The retained sequence is limited to the CDR3, 36 bases, with the frame set at the first base. The library was produced with the immunoSEQ multiplex PCR assay. TCRdb took this table from immuneACCESS and kept in-frame rearrangements with V and J called. Such tables lack part of the clones; where checked against another copy, unresolved V genes explain under half of the gap, and the rest is unexplained. A total of 150,000 or so clones appear in this sample, approximately 94% of them only once. The top ten hold 7.5% to 8.5% of the sample.

This TCR was recovered from a woman between 35 and 50 years old in good health. The rearrangement joined TRBV19 to TRBJ2-7, with an unclear D gene assignment. The sequencing input was blood. CDR3 reads: CASSMGGYEQYF. The DNA is as follows: TGTGCCAGTAGTATGGGTGGATACGAGCAGTACTTC.